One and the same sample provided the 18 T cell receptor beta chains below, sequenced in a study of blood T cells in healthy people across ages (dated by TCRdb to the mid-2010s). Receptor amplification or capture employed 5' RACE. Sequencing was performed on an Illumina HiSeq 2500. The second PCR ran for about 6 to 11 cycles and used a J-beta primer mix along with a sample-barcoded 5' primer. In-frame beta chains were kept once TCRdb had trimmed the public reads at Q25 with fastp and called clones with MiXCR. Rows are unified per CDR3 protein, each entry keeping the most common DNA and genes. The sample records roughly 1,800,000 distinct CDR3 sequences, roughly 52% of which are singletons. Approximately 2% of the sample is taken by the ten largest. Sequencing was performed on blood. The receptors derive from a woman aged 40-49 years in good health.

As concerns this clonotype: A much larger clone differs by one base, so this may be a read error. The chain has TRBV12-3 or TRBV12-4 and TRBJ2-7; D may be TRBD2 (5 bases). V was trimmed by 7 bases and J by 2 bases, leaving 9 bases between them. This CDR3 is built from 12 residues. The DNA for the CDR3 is TGTGCCAGCATTATCGGGACCTACGAGCAGTACTTC. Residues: CASIIGTYEQYF.

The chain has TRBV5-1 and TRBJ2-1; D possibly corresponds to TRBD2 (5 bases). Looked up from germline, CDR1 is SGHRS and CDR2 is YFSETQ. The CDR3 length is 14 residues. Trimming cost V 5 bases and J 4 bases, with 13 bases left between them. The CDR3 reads CASRIGERYNEQFF. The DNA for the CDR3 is TGCGCCAGCAGGATCGGGGAAAGATACAATGAGCAGTTCTTC. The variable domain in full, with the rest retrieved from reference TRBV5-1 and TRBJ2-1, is KAGVTQTPRYLIKTRGQQVTLSCSPISGHRSVSWYQQTPGQGLQFLFEYFSETQRNKGNFPGRFSGRQFSNSRSEMNVSTLELGDSALYLCASRIGERYNEQFFGPGTRLTVL.

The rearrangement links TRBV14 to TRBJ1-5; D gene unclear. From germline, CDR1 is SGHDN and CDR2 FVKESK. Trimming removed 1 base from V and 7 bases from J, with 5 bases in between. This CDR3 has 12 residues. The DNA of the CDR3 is TGTGCCAGCAGCCAAGGTTTGCAGCCCCAGCATTTT. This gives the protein CASSQGLQPQHF.

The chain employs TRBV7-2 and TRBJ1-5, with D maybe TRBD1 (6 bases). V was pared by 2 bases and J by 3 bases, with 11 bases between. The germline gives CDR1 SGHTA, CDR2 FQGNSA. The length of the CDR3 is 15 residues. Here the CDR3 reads CASSLWGPANQPQHF. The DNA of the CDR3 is TGTGCCAGCAGCTTATGGGGGCCGGCCAATCAGCCCCAGCATTTT.

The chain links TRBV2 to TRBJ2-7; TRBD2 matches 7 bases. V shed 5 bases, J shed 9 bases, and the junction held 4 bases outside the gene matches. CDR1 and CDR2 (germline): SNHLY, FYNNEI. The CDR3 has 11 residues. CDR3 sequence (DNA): TGTGCCAGCAGTCGGGGGGTATTGCAGTACTTC. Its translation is CASSRGVLQYF.

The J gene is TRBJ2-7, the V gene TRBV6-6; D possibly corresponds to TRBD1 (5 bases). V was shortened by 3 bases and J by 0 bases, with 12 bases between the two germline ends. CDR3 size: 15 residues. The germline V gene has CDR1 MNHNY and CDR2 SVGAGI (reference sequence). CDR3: CASSYIRGSSYEQYF. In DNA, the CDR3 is TGTGCCAGCAGTTATATAAGGGGAAGCTCCTACGAGCAGTACTTC.

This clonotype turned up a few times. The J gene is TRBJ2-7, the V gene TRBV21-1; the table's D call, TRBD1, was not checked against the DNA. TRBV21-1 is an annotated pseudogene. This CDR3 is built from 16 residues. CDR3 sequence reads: CASDEGETGATYEQYF. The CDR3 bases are TGTGCCAGCGACGAGGGGGAGACAGGGGCAACCTACGAGCAGTACTTC.

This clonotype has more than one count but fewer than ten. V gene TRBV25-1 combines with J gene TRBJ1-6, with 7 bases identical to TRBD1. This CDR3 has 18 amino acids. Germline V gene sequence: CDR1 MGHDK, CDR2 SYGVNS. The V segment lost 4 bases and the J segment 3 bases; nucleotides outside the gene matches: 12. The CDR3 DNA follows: TGTGCCAGCAGTGCGAAGGGTAAAGGGGGCGACTATAATTCACCCCTCCACTTT. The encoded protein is CASSAKGKGGDYNSPLHF.

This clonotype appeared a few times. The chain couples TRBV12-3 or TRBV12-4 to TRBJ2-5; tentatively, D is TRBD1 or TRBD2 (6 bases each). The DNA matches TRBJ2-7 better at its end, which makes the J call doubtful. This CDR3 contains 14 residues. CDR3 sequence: CASTAGLTGREQYF. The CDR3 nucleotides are TGTGCCAGCACCGCAGGACTAACAGGGCGCGAGCAGTACTTC.

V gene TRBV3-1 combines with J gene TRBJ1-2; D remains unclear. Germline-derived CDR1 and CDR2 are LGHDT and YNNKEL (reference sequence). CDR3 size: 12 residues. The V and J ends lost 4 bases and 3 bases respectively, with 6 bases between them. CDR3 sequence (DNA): TGTGCCAGCAGCCGTTTCGACTATGGCTACACCTTC. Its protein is CASSRFDYGYTF.

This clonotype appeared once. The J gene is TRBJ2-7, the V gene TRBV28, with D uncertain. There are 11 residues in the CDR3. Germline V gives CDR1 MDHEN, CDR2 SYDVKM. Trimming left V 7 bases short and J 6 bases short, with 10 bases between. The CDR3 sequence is CASTTLAEQYF. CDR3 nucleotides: TGTGCCAGCACCACGCTTGCCGAGCAGTACTTC.

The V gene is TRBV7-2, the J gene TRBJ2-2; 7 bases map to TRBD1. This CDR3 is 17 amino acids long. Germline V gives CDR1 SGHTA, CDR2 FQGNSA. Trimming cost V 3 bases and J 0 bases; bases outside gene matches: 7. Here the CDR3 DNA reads TGTGCCAGCAGCTTCAGGGGGACCCAAACGAACACCGGGGAGCTGTTTTTT. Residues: CASSFRGTQTNTGELFF.

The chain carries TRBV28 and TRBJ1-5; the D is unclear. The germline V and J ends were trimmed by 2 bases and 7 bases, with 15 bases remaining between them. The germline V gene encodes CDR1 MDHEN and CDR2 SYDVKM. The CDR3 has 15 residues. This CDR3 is CASSLIGGLRQPQHF. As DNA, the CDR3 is TGTGCCAGCAGTTTAATTGGTGGGCTTCGACAGCCCCAGCATTTT.

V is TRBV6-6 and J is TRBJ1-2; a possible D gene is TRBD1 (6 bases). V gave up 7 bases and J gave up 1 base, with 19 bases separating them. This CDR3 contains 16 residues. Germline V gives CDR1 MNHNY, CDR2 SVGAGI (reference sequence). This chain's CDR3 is CASNYGQPGVNYGYTF. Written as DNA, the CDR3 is TGTGCCAGCAACTACGGACAGCCCGGAGTTAACTATGGCTACACCTTC.

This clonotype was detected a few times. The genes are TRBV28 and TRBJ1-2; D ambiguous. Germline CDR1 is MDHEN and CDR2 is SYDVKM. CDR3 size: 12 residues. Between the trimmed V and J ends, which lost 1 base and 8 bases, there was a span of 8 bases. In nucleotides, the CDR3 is TGTGCCAGCAGTTTATCCCTGGGGGGCTACACCTTC. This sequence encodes CASSLSLGGYTF.

This chain's CDR3 is CASSQGTGQSYEQYF. The CDR3 DNA reads as TGCGCCAGCAGCCAAGGGACAGGGCAATCCTACGAGCAGTACTTC. V gene TRBV4-1 combines with J gene TRBJ2-7; 8 bases line up with TRBD1. V lost 1 base to trimming and J lost 1 base; unmatched junction nucleotides: 3. Germline CDR1 is MGHRA and CDR2 is YSYEKL. CDR3 length: 15 amino acids.

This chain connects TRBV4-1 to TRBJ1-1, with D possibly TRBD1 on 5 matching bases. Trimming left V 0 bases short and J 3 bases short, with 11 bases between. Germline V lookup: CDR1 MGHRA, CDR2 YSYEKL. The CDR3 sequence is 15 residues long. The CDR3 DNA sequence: TGCGCCAGCAGCCAAGACCTCGAAGGGGACACTGAAGCTTTCTTT. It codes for CASSQDLEGDTEAFF.

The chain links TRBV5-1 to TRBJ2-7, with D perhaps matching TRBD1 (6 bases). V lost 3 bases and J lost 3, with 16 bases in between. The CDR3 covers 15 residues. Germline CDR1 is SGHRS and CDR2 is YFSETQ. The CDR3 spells CASSWDRDNDYEQYF. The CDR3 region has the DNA TGCGCCAGCAGCTGGGACCGGGACAACGACTACGAGCAGTACTTC.